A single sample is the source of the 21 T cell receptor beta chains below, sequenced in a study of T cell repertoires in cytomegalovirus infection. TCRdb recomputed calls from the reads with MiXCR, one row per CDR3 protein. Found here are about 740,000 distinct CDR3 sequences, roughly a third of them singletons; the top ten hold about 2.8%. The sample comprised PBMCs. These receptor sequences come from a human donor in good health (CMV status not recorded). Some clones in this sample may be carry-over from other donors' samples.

The CDR3 DNA follows: TGTGCTAGTGGTTTTCGGGACAGGGACAATGAGCAGTTCTTC. This encodes CASGFRDRDNEQFF. The rearrangement joins TRBV12-5 to TRBJ2-1; 9 bases match TRBD1. The CDR3 covers 14 residues. J lost 5 bases, V lost 3 bases, and 2 bases had no gene match. Germline V lookup: CDR1 LGHNT, CDR2 FRNRAP.

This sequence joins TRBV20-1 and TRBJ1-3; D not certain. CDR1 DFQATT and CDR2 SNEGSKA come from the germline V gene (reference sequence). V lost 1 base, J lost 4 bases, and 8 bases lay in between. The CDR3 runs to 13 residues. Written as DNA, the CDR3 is TGCAGTGCTAGAGGTACCGGAGGAAACACCATATATTTT. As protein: CSARGTGGNTIYF.

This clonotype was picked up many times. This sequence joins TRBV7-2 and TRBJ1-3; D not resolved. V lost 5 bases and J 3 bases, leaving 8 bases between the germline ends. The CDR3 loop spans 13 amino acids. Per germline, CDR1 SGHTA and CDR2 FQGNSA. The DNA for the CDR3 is TGTGCCAGCAGCCCCCTAAGTGGAAACACCATATATTTT. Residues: CASSPLSGNTIYF.

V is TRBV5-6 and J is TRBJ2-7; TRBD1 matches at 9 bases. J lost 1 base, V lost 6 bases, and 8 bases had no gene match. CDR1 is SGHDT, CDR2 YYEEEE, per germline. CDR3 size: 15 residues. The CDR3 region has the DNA TGTGCCAGCATCGGGTGGGGGACAGGGTCCTACGAGCAGTACTTC. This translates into CASIGWGTGSYEQYF. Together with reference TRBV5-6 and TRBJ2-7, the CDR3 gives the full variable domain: DAGVTQSPTHLIKTRGQQVTLRCSPKSGHDTVSWYQQALGQGPQFIFQYYEEEERQRGNFPDRFSGHQFPNYSSELNVNALLLGDSALYLCASIGWGTGSYEQYFGPGTRLTVT.

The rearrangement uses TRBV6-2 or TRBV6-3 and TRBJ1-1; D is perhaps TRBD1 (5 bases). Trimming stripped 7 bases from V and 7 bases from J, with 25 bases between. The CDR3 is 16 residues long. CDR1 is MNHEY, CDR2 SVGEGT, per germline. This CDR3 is CASIPTKRGPTDEAFF. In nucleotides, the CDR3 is TGTGCCAGCATTCCAACCAAACGGGGACCTACGGATGAAGCTTTCTTT.

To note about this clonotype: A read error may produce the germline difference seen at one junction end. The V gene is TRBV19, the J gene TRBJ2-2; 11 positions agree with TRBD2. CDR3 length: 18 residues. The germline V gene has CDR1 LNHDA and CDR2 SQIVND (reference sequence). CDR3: CASSIDQTSGANTGEMFF. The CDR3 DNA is TGTGCCAGTAGTATAGATCAGACTAGCGGGGCGAACACCGGGGAGATGTTTTTT. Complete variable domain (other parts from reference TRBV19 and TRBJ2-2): DGGITQSPKYLFRKEGQNVTLSCEQNLNHDAMYWYRQDPGQGLRLIYYSQIVNDFQKGDIAEGYSVSREKKESFPLTVTSAQKNPTAFYLCASSIDQTSGANTGEMFFGEGSRLTVL.

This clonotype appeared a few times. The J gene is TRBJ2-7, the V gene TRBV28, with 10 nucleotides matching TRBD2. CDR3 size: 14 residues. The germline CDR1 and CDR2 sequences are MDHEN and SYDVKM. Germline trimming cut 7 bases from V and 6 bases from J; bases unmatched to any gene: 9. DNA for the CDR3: TGTGCCAGCATAGCGGGGGGCCTTGGGGGCGAGCAGTACTTC. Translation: CASIAGGLGGEQYF. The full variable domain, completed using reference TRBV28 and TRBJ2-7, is DVKVTQSSRYLVKRTGEKVFLECVQDMDHENMFWYRQDPGLGLRLIYFSYDVKMKEKGDIPEGYSVSREKKERFSLILESASTNQTSMYLCASIAGGLGGEQYFGPGTRLTVT.

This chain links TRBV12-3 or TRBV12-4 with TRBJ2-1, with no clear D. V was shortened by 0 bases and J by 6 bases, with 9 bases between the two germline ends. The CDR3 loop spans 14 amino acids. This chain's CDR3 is CASSLALMGNEQFF. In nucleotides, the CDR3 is TGTGCCAGCAGTTTAGCGCTCATGGGCAATGAGCAGTTCTTC.

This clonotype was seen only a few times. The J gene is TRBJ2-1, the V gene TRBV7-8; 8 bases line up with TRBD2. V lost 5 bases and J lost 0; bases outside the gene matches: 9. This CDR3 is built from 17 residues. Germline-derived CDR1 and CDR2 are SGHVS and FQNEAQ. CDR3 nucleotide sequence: TGTGCCAGCAGCCCTGTTAGCGGGATCAACTCCTACAATGAGCAGTTCTTC. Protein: CASSPVSGINSYNEQFF.

The CDR3 reads CASKVEGANQPQHF. For the CDR3, the DNA is TGTGCCAGCAAGGTAGAGGGGGCTAATCAGCCCCAGCATTTT. The chain carries TRBV2 and TRBJ1-5; 7 nucleotides align to TRBD1. CDR3 size: 14 residues. After removal of 7 bases from V and 4 bases from J, the junction contained 7 bases not matched to a gene. Germline loops: CDR1 SNHLY, CDR2 FYNNEI.

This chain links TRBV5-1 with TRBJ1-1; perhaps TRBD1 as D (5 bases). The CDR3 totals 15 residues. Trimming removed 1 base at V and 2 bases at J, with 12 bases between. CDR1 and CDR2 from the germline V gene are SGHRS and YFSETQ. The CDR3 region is CASSLKSGPNTEAFF. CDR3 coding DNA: TGCGCCAGCAGCTTGAAATCAGGGCCAAACACTGAAGCTTTCTTT. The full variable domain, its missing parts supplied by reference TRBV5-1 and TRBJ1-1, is KAGVTQTPRYLIKTRGQQVTLSCSPISGHRSVSWYQQTPGQGLQFLFEYFSETQRNKGNFPGRFSGRQFSNSRSEMNVSTLELGDSALYLCASSLKSGPNTEAFFGQGTRLTVV.

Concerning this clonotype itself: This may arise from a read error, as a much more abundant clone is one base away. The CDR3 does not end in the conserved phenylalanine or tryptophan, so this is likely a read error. CDR3 loop: CASSSGLAGVYEQYL. CDR3 coding DNA: TGTGCCAGCAGTTCAGGACTAGCGGGAGTCTACGAGCAGTACTTA. This chain connects TRBV28 to TRBJ2-7; 13 nucleotides align to TRBD2. Germline lookup yields CDR1 MDHEN and CDR2 SYDVKM. The ends lost 4 bases at V and 3 bases at J; junction bases unmatched: 3. This CDR3 comprises 15 residues.

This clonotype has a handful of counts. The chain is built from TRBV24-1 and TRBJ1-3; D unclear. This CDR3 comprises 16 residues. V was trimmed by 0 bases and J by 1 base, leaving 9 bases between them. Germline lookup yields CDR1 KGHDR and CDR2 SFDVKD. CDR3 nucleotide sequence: TGTGCCACCAGTGATTTGCGGGTCCCTTCTGGAAACACCATATATTTT. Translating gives CATSDLRVPSGNTIYF.

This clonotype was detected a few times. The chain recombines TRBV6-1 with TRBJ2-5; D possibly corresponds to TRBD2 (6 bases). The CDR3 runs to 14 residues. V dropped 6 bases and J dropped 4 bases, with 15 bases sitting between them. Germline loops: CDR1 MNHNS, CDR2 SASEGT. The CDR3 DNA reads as TGTGCCAGCAGGGCTGGGAAAGCGGGAGAGACCCAGTACTTC. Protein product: CASRAGKAGETQYF.

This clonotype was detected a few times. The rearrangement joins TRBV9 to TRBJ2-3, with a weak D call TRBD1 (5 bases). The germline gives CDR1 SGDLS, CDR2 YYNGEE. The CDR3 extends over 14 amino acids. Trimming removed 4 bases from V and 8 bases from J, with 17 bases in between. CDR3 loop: CASSPVVGDGTQYF. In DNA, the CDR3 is TGTGCCAGCAGCCCTGTCGTAGGGGATGGTACGCAGTATTTT.

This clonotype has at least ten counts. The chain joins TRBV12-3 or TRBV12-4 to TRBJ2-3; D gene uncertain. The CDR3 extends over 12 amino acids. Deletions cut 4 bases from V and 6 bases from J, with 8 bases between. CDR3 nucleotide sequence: TGTGCCAGCAGTTCCCTCCCGGATACGCAGTATTTT. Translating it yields CASSSLPDTQYF.

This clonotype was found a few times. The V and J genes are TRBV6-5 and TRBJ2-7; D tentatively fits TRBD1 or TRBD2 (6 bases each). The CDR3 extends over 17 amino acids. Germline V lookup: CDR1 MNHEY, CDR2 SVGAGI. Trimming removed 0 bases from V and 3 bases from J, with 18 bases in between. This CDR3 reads CASSYSNWPGAHYEQYF. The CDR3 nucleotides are TGTGCCAGCAGTTACTCGAATTGGCCGGGGGCTCACTACGAGCAGTACTTC.

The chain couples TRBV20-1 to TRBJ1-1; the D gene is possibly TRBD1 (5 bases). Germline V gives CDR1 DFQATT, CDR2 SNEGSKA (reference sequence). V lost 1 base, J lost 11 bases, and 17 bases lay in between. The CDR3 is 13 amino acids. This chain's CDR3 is CSARVTGTKGAFF. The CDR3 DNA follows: TGCAGTGCTAGAGTAACCGGGACTAAGGGGGCTTTCTTT.

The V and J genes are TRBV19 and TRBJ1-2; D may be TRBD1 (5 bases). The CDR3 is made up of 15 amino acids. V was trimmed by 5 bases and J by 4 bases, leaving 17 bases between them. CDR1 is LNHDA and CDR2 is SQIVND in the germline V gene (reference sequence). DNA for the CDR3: TGTGCCAGTAGTCGGAGGGGAGATAAAGGCTATGGCTACACCTTC. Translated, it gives CASSRRGDKGYGYTF.

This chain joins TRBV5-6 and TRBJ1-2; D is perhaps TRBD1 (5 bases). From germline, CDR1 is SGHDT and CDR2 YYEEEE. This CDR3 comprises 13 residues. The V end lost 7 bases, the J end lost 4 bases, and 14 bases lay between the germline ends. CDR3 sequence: CASDGGVSYGYTF. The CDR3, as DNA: TGTGCCAGCGACGGAGGGGTGTCCTATGGCTACACCTTC.

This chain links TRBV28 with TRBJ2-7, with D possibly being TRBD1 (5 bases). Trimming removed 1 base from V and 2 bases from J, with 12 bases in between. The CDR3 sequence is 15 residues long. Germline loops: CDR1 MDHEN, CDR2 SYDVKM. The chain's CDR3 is CASSLLKGSPYEQYF. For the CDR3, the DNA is TGTGCCAGCAGTTTATTGAAGGGGTCTCCCTACGAGCAGTACTTC.